The 30 T cell receptor beta chains listed next were all sequenced from one sample in a study of vaccination effects on CD4 cells after COVID-19. Sequencing was preceded by expansion of antigen-specific CD4+ T cells with viral peptide pools in the ViraFEST assay. Once cultured for approximately ten days, the cells underwent separation to obtain CD4+ T cells. Of the BNT162b2 and mRNA-1273 vaccines, participants received two doses of one or the other. No antigens are known for them. This table comes from immunoSEQ multiplex PCR, and its TCRdb copy is limited to in-frame clones, with some not included. The sample gives over 25,000 clones, roughly four fifths of which show up once; around 15% is in the top ten. The sample in question was CD4+ T cells from PBMCs cultured with HCoV-229E spike peptides, obtained after COVID-19 vaccination. The receptors originated from a human donor who received a COVID-19 vaccine.

The CDR3 sequence: CASSFSGGPYEQYF. CDR3 nucleotides: TGTGCCAGCAGCTTCTCCGGGGGCCCCTACGAGCAGTACTTC. The chain employs TRBV6-5 and TRBJ2-7; perhaps D is TRBD1 or TRBD2 (6 bases each). This CDR3 contains 14 residues. The V gene lost 6 bases and the J gene lost 2 bases, with 14 bases spanning the gap. The germline CDR1 and CDR2 sequences are MNHEY and SVGAGI.

Concerning this clone itself: Germline and junction disagree at one end, which may indicate a read error. DNA for the CDR3: TGTGCCAGCAGTCACTCCCTAGACCGAGTGGATCAGCCCCAGCATTTT. Its protein is CASSHSLDRVDQPQHF. The chain links TRBV6-5 to TRBJ1-5; D ambiguous. This CDR3 has 16 amino acids. Germline-derived CDR1 and CDR2 are MNHEY and SVGAGI.

The chain couples TRBV9 to TRBJ2-3, with 9 bases that match TRBD2. The trim removed 0 bases at V and 5 bases at J, leaving 4 bases unmatched. The CDR3 extends over 15 amino acids. Germline-derived CDR1 and CDR2 are SGDLS and YYNGEE. The CDR3: CASSVEAGGRDTQYF. Written as DNA, the CDR3 is TGTGCCAGCAGCGTAGAAGCGGGGGGTAGAGATACGCAGTATTTT. The full variable domain, in which reference TRBV9 and TRBJ2-3 provide the parts outside the CDR3, is DSGVTQTPKHLITATGQRVTLRCSPRSGDLSVYWYQQSLDQGLQFLIQYYNGEERAKGNILERFSAQQFPDLHSELNLSSLELGDSALYFCASSVEAGGRDTQYFGPGTRLTVL.

A few counts support this clone. The chain uses TRBV2 and TRBJ1-6; D gene ambiguous. CDR3 length: 13 amino acids. The V gene lost 5 bases and the J gene lost 7 bases, with 9 bases spanning the gap. Germline lookup yields CDR1 SNHLY and CDR2 FYNNEI. The CDR3 protein is CASSLPLNSPLHF. CDR3 DNA: TGTGCCAGCAGTCTCCCTCTGAATTCACCCCTCCACTTT.

The V gene is TRBV6-4, the J gene TRBJ1-1; possible D gene TRBD1, 5 bases. The CDR3 covers 13 residues. Trimming removed 6 bases at V and 5 bases at J, with 13 bases between. The V gene's germline CDR1 is MRHNA and CDR2 SNTAGT. CDR3 DNA: TGTGCCAGCAGGGAGGGGTGGTCGACTGAAGCTTTCTTT. This gives the protein CASREGWSTEAFF.

The chain uses TRBV7-9 and TRBJ1-6; unclear D gene. Trimming shortened V by 1 base and J by 2 bases, and 6 bases separated the two germline ends. The V gene's germline CDR1 is SEHNR and CDR2 FQNEAQ (reference sequence). The CDR3 sequence is 15 residues long. This CDR3 reads CASSLDGAYNSPLHF. CDR3 in DNA: TGTGCCAGCAGCTTAGATGGAGCCTATAATTCACCCCTCCACTTT.

The rearrangement links TRBV5-6 to TRBJ2-5; D ambiguous. The CDR3 length is 13 residues. The germline V and J ends were trimmed by 0 bases and 4 bases, with 7 bases remaining between them. Germline CDR1 SGHDT, CDR2 YYEEEE. The CDR3 loop reads CASSLAGPETQYF. Here the CDR3 DNA reads TGTGCCAGCAGCTTGGCAGGACCAGAGACCCAGTACTTC.

The gene calls are TRBV19 and TRBJ2-2; 9 nucleotides match TRBD2. The CDR3 consists of 16 residues. Germline V gene lookup returns CDR1 LNHDA and CDR2 SQIVND (reference sequence). The V and J ends lost 1 base and 1 base, in that order; junction bases with no gene match: 1. This CDR3 reads CASSIVLAGNTGELFF. The CDR3 DNA sequence: TGTGCCAGTAGTATAGTACTAGCGGGGAACACCGGGGAGCTGTTTTTT.

This clone was detected only a few times. The CDR3 region is CASSETSGGAETQYF. DNA for the CDR3: TGTGCCAGCAGTGAAACTAGCGGGGGGGCCGAGACCCAGTACTTC. The chain combines TRBV6-1 with TRBJ2-5; 13 bases fit TRBD2. Unmatched junction bases numbered 2, after V lost 2 bases and J lost 5 bases. Germline CDR1 reads MNHNS; CDR2 reads SASEGT. CDR3 length: 15 amino acids.

V usage is TRBV9 and J usage is TRBJ2-1; possibly TRBD1 for D (5 bases). The CDR3 extends over 13 amino acids. The germline gives CDR1 SGDLS, CDR2 YYNGEE. The germline V and J ends were trimmed by 0 bases and 9 bases, with 10 bases remaining between them. CDR3 residues: CASSVARVGEQFF. The CDR3 coding sequence is TGTGCCAGCAGCGTAGCCAGGGTAGGTGAGCAGTTCTTC.

The genes are TRBV11-2 and TRBJ2-1; D gene uncertain. This CDR3 has 14 residues. Trimming shortened V by 5 bases and J by 0 bases, and 8 bases separated the two germline ends. Germline V gene sequence: CDR1 SGHAT, CDR2 FQNNGV. This CDR3 reads CASSTRVSYNEQFF. CDR3 nucleotides: TGTGCCAGCAGCACGAGAGTCTCCTACAATGAGCAGTTCTTC.

The rearrangement uses TRBV5-5 and TRBJ2-5; D not resolved. CDR1 is SGHKS, CDR2 YYEKEE, per germline (reference sequence). Trimming took off 4 bases at V and 0 bases at J, with 7 bases between the two ends. This CDR3 region has 13 residues. In DNA form, the CDR3 reads TGTGCCAGCAGCATCGAGCACCAAGAGACCCAGTACTTC. It codes for CASSIEHQETQYF.

The genes are TRBV6-5 and TRBJ2-2, with D unclear. The CDR3 sequence is 15 residues long. Trimming shortened V by 0 bases and J by 4 bases, and 9 bases separated the two germline ends. CDR1 and CDR2 (germline): MNHEY, SVGAGI. CDR3 region: CASSYSTTLTGELFF. The CDR3 DNA reads TGTGCCAGCAGTTACTCGACGACTCTCACCGGGGAGCTGTTTTTT.

The chain carries TRBV2 and TRBJ2-1; D gene unclear. Between the trimmed V and J ends, which lost 6 bases and 6 bases, there was a span of 12 bases. CDR3 length: 13 residues. From germline, CDR1 is SNHLY and CDR2 FYNNEI. The DNA of the CDR3 is TGTGCCAGCAGACACGATGGGGTCAATGAGCAGTTCTTC. Translation gives CASRHDGVNEQFF. Filled out from reference TRBV2 and TRBJ2-1, the complete variable domain reads EPEVTQTPSHQVTQMGQEVILRCVPISNHLYFYWYRQILGQKVEFLVSFYNNEISEKSEIFDDQFSVERPDGSNFTLKIRSTKLEDSAMYFCASRHDGVNEQFFGPGTRLTVL.

CDR3 in amino acids: CASSILTSNQPQHF. CDR3 DNA: TGTGCCAGTAGTATTCTGACTAGCAATCAGCCCCAGCATTTT. The V call is TRBV19, the J call TRBJ1-5, with D uncertain. The germline CDR1 and CDR2 sequences are LNHDA and SQIVND (reference sequence). V was shortened by 3 bases and J by 0 bases, with 6 bases between the two germline ends. The CDR3 consists of 14 residues. Complete variable domain (other parts from reference TRBV19 and TRBJ1-5): DGGITQSPKYLFRKEGQNVTLSCEQNLNHDAMYWYRQDPGQGLRLIYYSQIVNDFQKGDIAEGYSVSREKKESFPLTVTSAQKNPTAFYLCASSILTSNQPQHFGDGTRLSIL.

This clone was seen only a few times. The chain joins TRBV27 to TRBJ2-7, with 7 bases that match TRBD1. Trimming at V came to 10 bases and at J to 4 bases, leaving 10 bases not matched to a gene. CDR3 length: 13 amino acids. Germline V lookup: CDR1 MNHEY, CDR2 SMNVEV (reference sequence). In DNA form, the CDR3 reads TGTGCCACTGTTACAGGGGAAATTTACGAGCAGTACTTC. Encoded protein: CATVTGEIYEQYF.

This clone was observed once. The chain couples TRBV7-2 to TRBJ1-2; 10 bases line up with TRBD1. CDR3 size: 15 residues. With 3 bases clipped from V and 0 bases from J, the junction kept 1 base outside the gene matches. Germline V gives CDR1 SGHTA, CDR2 FQGNSA. In DNA form, the CDR3 reads TGTGCCAGCAGCTTGACAGGGGGCCCTAACTATGGCTACACCTTC. Protein sequence: CASSLTGGPNYGYTF.

This clone showed up just a few times. The chain joins TRBV19 to TRBJ1-6, with TRBD1 matching 8 bases. J gave up 9 bases and V 6 bases, and 7 bases lay outside the gene matches. The CDR3 runs to 14 residues. Germline CDR1 LNHDA, CDR2 SQIVND (reference sequence). The CDR3 is CASSVDRVVSPLHF. CDR3 DNA: TGTGCCAGTAGCGTGGACAGGGTCGTTTCACCCCTCCACTTT.

The J gene is TRBJ1-4, the V gene TRBV18; no reliable D call. The CDR3 contains 13 residues. Germline V lookup: CDR1 KGHSH, CDR2 LQKENI. Trimming cost V 4 bases and J 0 bases, with 3 bases left between them. The CDR3 protein is CASSRATNEKLFF. The CDR3 region has the DNA TGTGCCAGCTCACGTGCAACTAATGAAAAACTGTTTTTT.

The rearrangement joins TRBV2 to TRBJ2-3; 9 bases line up with TRBD2. The CDR3 is 16 amino acids. J was trimmed by 1 base and V by 2 bases; bases with no gene match: 4. Germline V gene sequence: CDR1 SNHLY, CDR2 FYNNEI. DNA of the CDR3: TGTGCCAGCAGTGAAATGAGCGGGAGGCGCACAGATACGCAGTATTTT. Translation gives CASSEMSGRRTDTQYF.

The V and J genes are TRBV15 and TRBJ1-2; possibly TRBD1 for D (6 bases). CDR1 is LNHNV, CDR2 YYDKDF, per germline (reference sequence). V lost 5 bases, J lost 2 bases, and 9 bases lay in between. The length of the CDR3 is 13 residues. The CDR3 DNA is TGTGCCACCAGCGTCGGACAGAACTATGGCTACACCTTC. Its translation is CATSVGQNYGYTF.

In its sample, this clone was seen once. The chain uses TRBV7-2 and TRBJ2-3, with 9 bases aligning to TRBD1. J gave up 7 bases and V 6 bases, and 11 bases lay outside the gene matches. The CDR3 spans 15 residues. CDR1 and CDR2 (germline): SGHTA, FQGNSA. CDR3 region: CASRSGTGSIHTQYF. The CDR3 DNA reads TGTGCCAGCAGGTCCGGGACAGGGTCTATTCATACGCAGTATTTT. Based on the CDR3 plus reference TRBV7-2 and TRBJ2-3, the full variable domain is GAGVSQSPSNKVTEKGKDVELRCDPISGHTALYWYRQSLGQGLEFLIYFQGNSAPDKSGLPSDRFSAERTGGSVSTLTIQRTQQEDSAVYLCASRSGTGSIHTQYFGPGTRLTVL.

The chain is built from TRBV5-1 and TRBJ2-7; D perhaps matches TRBD2 (6 bases). There are 15 residues in the CDR3. Trimming cost V 0 bases and J 7 bases, with 17 bases left between them. Germline CDR1 and CDR2: SGHRS and YFSETQ. The CDR3 loop is CASSLAGPRGGEQYF. DNA for the CDR3: TGCGCCAGCAGCTTGGCGGGACCGCGGGGTGGAGAGCAGTACTTC.

DNA for the CDR3: TGTGCCAGCAATGGCTTGAGCACAGATACGCAGTATTTT. It yields the protein CASNGLSTDTQYF. The chain couples TRBV12-3 or TRBV12-4 to TRBJ2-3; D uncertain. The CDR3 extends over 13 amino acids. Trimming took 7 bases from V and 0 from J, leaving 8 bases between them.

The chain couples TRBV27 to TRBJ2-3; 7 bases fit TRBD1. CDR3 size: 15 residues. CDR1 and CDR2 from the germline V gene are MNHEY and SMNVEV (reference sequence). Unmatched junction bases numbered 6, after V lost 2 bases and J lost 4 bases. The CDR3 loop is CASSLEGARPDTQYF. The CDR3 bases are TGTGCCAGCAGTTTAGAGGGGGCGAGGCCAGATACGCAGTATTTT.

The chain employs TRBV10-3 and TRBJ2-7; D is perhaps TRBD2 (5 bases). Trimming cost V 0 bases and J 3 bases, with 9 bases left between them. Germline V lookup: CDR1 ENHRY, CDR2 SYGVKD. The CDR3 runs to 14 residues. CDR3 sequence: CAISESRTYYEQYF. DNA for the CDR3: TGTGCCATCAGTGAGTCACGGACTTACTACGAGCAGTACTTC.

This clone was counted a few times. The CDR3 spells CASRGQTNTEAFF. CDR3 bases: TGTGCCAGCAGGGGACAGACGAACACTGAAGCTTTCTTT. The chain recombines TRBV3-1 (or the pseudogene TRBV3-2) with TRBJ1-1, with TRBD1 identical over 7 bases. CDR3 size: 13 residues. V shed 6 bases and J 1 base; nucleotides not matched to a gene: 2. From germline, CDR1 is LGHDT and CDR2 YNNKEL (reference sequence).

This clone is a singleton in its sample. This chain uses TRBV30 with TRBJ2-2, with unresolved D. The CDR3 is made up of 13 amino acids. Germline CDR1 is GTSNPN and CDR2 is SVGIG (reference sequence). Trimming removed 4 bases from V and 2 bases from J, with 8 bases in between. CDR3 nucleotide sequence: TGTGCCTGGAATCCCCAAAACACCGGGGAGCTGTTTTTT. This sequence encodes CAWNPQNTGELFF.

This clone occurred a few times. V gene TRBV4-1 combines with J gene TRBJ1-2, with TRBD1 as a possible D gene (5 bases). V was pared by 6 bases and J by 8 bases, with 16 bases between. The CDR3 extends over 13 amino acids. In germline, CDR1 is MGHRA, CDR2 YSYEKL. This CDR3 reads CASRAGGFGGYTF. The CDR3 DNA sequence: TGCGCCAGCAGGGCCGGGGGATTCGGGGGCTACACCTTC.

V is TRBV5-1 and J is TRBJ2-2; D possibly corresponds to TRBD2 (5 bases). The CDR3 covers 19 residues. Germline V gives CDR1 SGHRS, CDR2 YFSETQ. The germline V and J ends were trimmed by 0 bases and 6 bases, with 24 bases remaining between them. The CDR3 sequence: CASSLGGLALSGVAGELFF. The CDR3 nucleotides read TGCGCCAGCAGCTTGGGTGGACTCGCCTTAAGTGGAGTAGCCGGGGAGCTGTTTTTT. Looking up the rest from reference TRBV5-1 and TRBJ2-2 gives the full variable domain: KAGVTQTPRYLIKTRGQQVTLSCSPISGHRSVSWYQQTPGQGLQFLFEYFSETQRNKGNFPGRFSGRQFSNSRSEMNVSTLELGDSALYLCASSLGGLALSGVAGELFFGEGSRLTVL.